These 18 T cell receptor beta chains came from one sample sequenced in a study of T-cell memory formation after mild COVID-19. TCRdb recomputed calls from the 5' RACE reads with MiXCR, one row per CDR3 protein. Among roughly 310,000 distinct CDR3 sequences listed, about 15% were seen once. Sequencing was performed on PBMCs or a T cell subset sorted from them (not recorded which). The receptor set was obtained from a young man who had mild COVID-19 (a few samples of this study predate the infection). Cell type and time point are not known.

This clonotype was picked up a small number of times. This chain uses TRBV7-9 with TRBJ1-2; 10 nucleotides agree with TRBD1. J lost 8 bases, V lost 4 bases, and 10 bases had no gene match. Per the germline V gene, CDR1 is SEHNR and CDR2 is FQNEAQ (reference sequence). CDR3 length: 15 residues. CDR3 nucleotide sequence: TGTGCCAGCAGCTCACCGGGACAGGGGATTCCGGGCTACACCTTC. Protein: CASSSPGQGIPGYTF.

The genes are TRBV2 and TRBJ1-4; D is unresolved. Trimming stripped 3 bases from V and 1 base from J, with 15 bases between. This CDR3 is built from 17 residues. CDR1 is SNHLY and CDR2 is FYNNEI in the germline V gene. The CDR3 DNA sequence: TGTGCCAGCAGTGATCCCCTGTGGTTCCGAACTAATGAAAAACTGTTTTTT. Translated, it gives CASSDPLWFRTNEKLFF.

The J gene is TRBJ2-7, the V gene TRBV11-2; D call uncertain. The CDR3 contains 13 residues. Germline V lookup: CDR1 SGHAT, CDR2 FQNNGV. The V end lost 1 base, the J end lost 2 bases, and 6 bases lay between the germline ends. Written as DNA, the CDR3 is TGTGCCAGCAGCTTAGCCGGTACCTACGAGCAGTACGTC. It yields the protein CASSLAGTYEQYV.

The rearrangement links TRBV6-2 or TRBV6-3 to TRBJ2-1; 11 positions match TRBD2. V shed 5 bases and J 7 bases; nucleotides not matched to a gene: 13. CDR1 and CDR2 from the germline V gene are MNHEY and SVGEGT. CDR3 length: 17 amino acids. The DNA for the CDR3 is TGTGCCAGCAGTGCATACTCTAGCGGGGGGAACACAAATGAGCAGTTCTTC. It translates to CASSAYSSGGNTNEQFF.

This clonotype has more than one count but fewer than ten. V gene TRBV4-1 combines with J gene TRBJ2-1; 11 bases align to TRBD2. CDR3 length equals 14 residues. The V gene's germline CDR1 is MGHRA and CDR2 YSYEKL. V lost 6 bases, J lost 7 bases, and 5 bases stayed unmatched. Here the CDR3 reads CASRRLAGGNEQFF. In DNA form, the CDR3 reads TGCGCCAGCAGGAGGCTAGCGGGGGGTAATGAGCAGTTCTTC.

This clonotype was counted between two and nine times. This sequence joins TRBV7-2 and TRBJ2-1; either TRBD1 or TRBD2 may fit D (6 bases each). The CDR3 is 13 residues long. V was shortened by 1 base and J by 8 bases, with 9 bases between the two germline ends. Germline V lookup: CDR1 SGHTA, CDR2 FQGNSA. The CDR3 loop reads CASSLVRGDEQFF. CDR3 in DNA: TGTGCCAGCAGCTTAGTAAGGGGGGATGAGCAGTTCTTC.

This clonotype was counted a few times. The chain employs TRBV6-1 and TRBJ2-1; a possible D gene is TRBD2 (6 bases). The ends were cut back, 5 bases at V and 4 bases at J, with 12 bases in the middle. Germline V CDR1 and CDR2: MNHNS, SASEGT. The CDR3 runs 14 residues. The CDR3 DNA sequence: TGTGCCAGCAGTCCTTTTGGGGGGTACAATGAGCAGTTCTTC. Translation gives CASSPFGGYNEQFF.

This sequence joins TRBV6-6 and TRBJ1-1; D possibly corresponds to TRBD1 (6 bases). Germline CDR1 is MNHNY and CDR2 is SVGAGI (reference sequence). Trimming left V 7 bases short and J 1 base short, with 16 bases between. CDR3 length: 15 amino acids. CDR3 bases: TGTGCCAGCAATAGCGACAGGAACGGGAACACTGAAGCTTTCTTT. This codes for CASNSDRNGNTEAFF.

This sequence joins TRBV12-3 or TRBV12-4 and TRBJ1-1; D call uncertain. The CDR3 loop spans 13 amino acids. Trimming removed 4 bases at V and 0 bases at J, with 6 bases between. The chain's CDR3 is CASSSWVNTEAFF. In DNA, the CDR3 is TGTGCCAGCAGTTCTTGGGTGAACACTGAAGCTTTCTTT.

The chain joins TRBV12-3 or TRBV12-4 to TRBJ2-7; no clear D gene. The CDR3 runs 14 residues. Trimming cost V 4 bases and J 2 bases, with 12 bases left between them. The CDR3 DNA follows: TGTGCCAGCAGTTCGGTATTACTAACCTACGAGCAGTACTTC. Its protein product is CASSSVLLTYEQYF.

The rearrangement joins TRBV18 to TRBJ2-7; 11 bases match TRBD1. Germline values: CDR1 KGHSH, CDR2 LQKENI. Unmatched junction bases numbered 7, after V lost 6 bases and J lost 3 bases. This CDR3 contains 15 residues. For the CDR3, the DNA is TGTGCCAGCTCCACCGGGACAGGGGGTATCTACGAGCAGTACGTC. Amino acids: CASSTGTGGIYEQYV.

The CDR3 here is CASSLAPLSYEQYV. In nucleotides, the CDR3 is TGTGCCAGCAGCTTGGCTCCTCTTTCCTACGAGCAGTACGTC. This chain uses TRBV5-4 with TRBJ2-7; D unresolved. Trimming took off 0 bases at V and 1 base at J, with 8 bases between the two ends. This CDR3 comprises 14 residues. Germline values: CDR1 SGHNT, CDR2 YYREEE (reference sequence).

In this sample, this clonotype turned up many times. V is TRBV5-1 and J is TRBJ2-7; 7 bases are a match to TRBD1. The germline CDR1 and CDR2 sequences are SGHRS and YFSETQ. V trimming: 2 bases; J trimming: 5 bases; junction bases outside the gene matches: 4. The CDR3 loop spans 13 amino acids. The CDR3 reads CASSLSTGNEQYF. CDR3 in DNA: TGCGCCAGCAGCTTATCGACAGGGAACGAGCAGTACTTC.

This clonotype has ten or more counts. A read error may account for a junction end that differs from germline. The chain links TRBV27 to TRBJ1-5, with D tentatively TRBD1 (5 bases). The CDR3 runs 12 residues. Germline CDR1 reads MNHEY; CDR2 reads SMNVEV (reference sequence). Here the CDR3 DNA reads TGTGCCAGCAGTCTATCGGGGGGGCCCCAGCATTTT. The encoded protein is CASSLSGGPQHF.

This clonotype has a handful of counts. This chain's CDR3 is CASSYSARGATEAFF. The DNA for the CDR3 is TGTGCCAGCAGTTACTCGGCCAGGGGGGCCACTGAAGCTTTCTTT. The genes are TRBV6-5 and TRBJ1-1, with 7 bases aligning to TRBD1. V gave up 0 bases and J gave up 4 bases; unmatched junction bases: 5. The germline V gene encodes CDR1 MNHEY and CDR2 SVGAGI. The CDR3 loop spans 15 amino acids.

This chain uses TRBV19 with TRBJ2-3; TRBD2 might be the D (5 bases). The CDR3 covers 13 residues. CDR1 is LNHDA and CDR2 is SQIVND in the germline V gene (reference sequence). V was pared by 4 bases and J by 6 bases, with 11 bases between. CDR3 sequence reads: CASSTASPDTQYF. CDR3 coding DNA: TGTGCCAGTAGTACGGCTAGCCCTGATACGCAGTATTTT.

This clonotype was counted a few times. The chain recombines TRBV7-9 with TRBJ2-1, with a weak D call TRBD2 (7 bases). Germline CDR1 reads SEHNR; CDR2 reads FQNEAQ (reference sequence). The V end was cut by 7 bases, the J end by 12 bases, with 19 bases between. This CDR3 contains 13 residues. The CDR3 bases are TGTGCCAGCACCTCACGGGGGGCCATGGGGCAGTTCTTC. Translation: CASTSRGAMGQFF.

This clonotype was seen a handful of times. This CDR3 reads CASSRWGSGGNIQYF. The CDR3 nucleotides read TGTGCCAGCAGCCGTTGGGGTTCAGGGGGAAACATTCAGTACTTC. The chain uses TRBV7-2 and TRBJ2-4; 7 bases fit TRBD1. V trimming: 5 bases; J trimming: 6 bases; junction bases outside the gene matches: 10. Germline V gene data show CDR1 as SGHTA and CDR2 as FQGNSA. The CDR3 spans 15 residues.